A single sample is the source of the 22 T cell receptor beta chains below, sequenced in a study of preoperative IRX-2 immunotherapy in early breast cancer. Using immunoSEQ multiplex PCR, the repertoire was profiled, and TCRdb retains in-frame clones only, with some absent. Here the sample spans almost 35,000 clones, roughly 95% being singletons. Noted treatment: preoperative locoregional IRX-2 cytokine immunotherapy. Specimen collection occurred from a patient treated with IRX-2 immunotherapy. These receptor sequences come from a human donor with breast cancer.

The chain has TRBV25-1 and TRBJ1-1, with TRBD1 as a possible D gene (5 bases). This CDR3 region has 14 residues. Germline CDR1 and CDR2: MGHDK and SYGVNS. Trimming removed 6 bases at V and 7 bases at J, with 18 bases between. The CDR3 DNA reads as TGTGCCAGCAGCCCAACTTTCGGGGGTGGTGAAGCTTTCTTT. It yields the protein CASSPTFGGGEAFF.

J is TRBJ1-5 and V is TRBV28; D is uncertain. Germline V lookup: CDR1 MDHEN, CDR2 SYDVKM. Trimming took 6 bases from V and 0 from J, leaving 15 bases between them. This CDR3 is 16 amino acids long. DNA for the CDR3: TGTGCCAGCAGGCGCGGCCGGGTTACTAGCAATCAGCCCCAGCATTTT. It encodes CASRRGRVTSNQPQHF.

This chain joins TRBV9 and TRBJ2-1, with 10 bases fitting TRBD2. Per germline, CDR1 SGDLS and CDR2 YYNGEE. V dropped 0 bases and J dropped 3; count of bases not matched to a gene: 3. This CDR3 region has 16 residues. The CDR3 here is CASSVVAGGYYNEQFF. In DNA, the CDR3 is TGTGCCAGCAGCGTAGTAGCGGGAGGTTACTACAATGAGCAGTTCTTC.

CDR3 nucleotide sequence: TGTGCCAGCAGCTTAGTCTACAGGGGGGACACAGAGACCCAGTACTTC. It codes for CASSLVYRGDTETQYF. The rearrangement links TRBV7-6 to TRBJ2-5, with 8 bases matching TRBD1. J was trimmed by 4 bases and V by 1 base; bases with no gene match: 8. This CDR3 spans 16 amino acids. Germline-derived CDR1 and CDR2 are SGHVS and FNYEAQ.

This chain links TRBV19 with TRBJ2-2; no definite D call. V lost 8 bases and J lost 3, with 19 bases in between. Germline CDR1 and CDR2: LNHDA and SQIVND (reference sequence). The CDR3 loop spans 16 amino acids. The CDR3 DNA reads TGTGCCAGTGAAAGCCAACCGGGTCCCTACACCGGGGAGCTGTTTTTT. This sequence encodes CASESQPGPYTGELFF.

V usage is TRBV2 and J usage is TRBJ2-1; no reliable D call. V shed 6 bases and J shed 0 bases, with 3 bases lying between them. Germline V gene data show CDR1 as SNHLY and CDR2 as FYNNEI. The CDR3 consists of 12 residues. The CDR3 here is CASRGSYNEQFF. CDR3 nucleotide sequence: TGTGCCAGCAGGGGCTCCTACAATGAGCAGTTCTTC.

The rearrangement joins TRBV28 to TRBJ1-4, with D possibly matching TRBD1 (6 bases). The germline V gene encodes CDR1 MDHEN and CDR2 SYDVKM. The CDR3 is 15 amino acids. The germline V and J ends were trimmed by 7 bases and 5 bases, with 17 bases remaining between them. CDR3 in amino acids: CASTSSGAGNEKLFF. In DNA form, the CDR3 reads TGTGCCAGCACCTCGTCAGGGGCAGGGAATGAAAAACTGTTTTTT.

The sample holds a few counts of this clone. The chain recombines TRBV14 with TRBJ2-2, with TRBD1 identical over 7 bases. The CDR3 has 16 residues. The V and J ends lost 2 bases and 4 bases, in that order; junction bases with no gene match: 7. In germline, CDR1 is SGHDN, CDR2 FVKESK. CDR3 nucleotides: TGTGCCAGCAGCCAACCAAGGGGGCTCGGCACCGGGGAGCTGTTTTTT. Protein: CASSQPRGLGTGELFF.

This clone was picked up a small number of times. The CDR3 spells CASSLARGGQPQHF. CDR3 sequence (DNA): TGTGCCAGCAGCTTAGCGCGAGGGGGGCAGCCCCAGCATTTT. The chain is built from TRBV7-2 and TRBJ1-5; a weak D match, TRBD1 (6 bases). This CDR3 is 14 amino acids long. With 0 bases removed from V and 7 bases from J, the gap between germline ends came to 10 bases. Germline lookup yields CDR1 SGHTA and CDR2 FQGNSA.

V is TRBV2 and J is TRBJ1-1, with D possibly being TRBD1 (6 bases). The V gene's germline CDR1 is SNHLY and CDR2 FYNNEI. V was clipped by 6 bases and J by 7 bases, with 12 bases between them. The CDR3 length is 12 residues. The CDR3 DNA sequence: TGTGCCAGCAGATACGGACAGCTTGAAGCTTTCTTT. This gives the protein CASRYGQLEAFF.

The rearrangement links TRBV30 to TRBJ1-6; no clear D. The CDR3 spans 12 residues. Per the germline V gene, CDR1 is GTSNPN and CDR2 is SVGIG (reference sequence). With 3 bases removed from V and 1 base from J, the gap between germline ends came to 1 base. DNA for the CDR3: TGTGCCTGGAGGTCCTATAATTCACCCCTCCACTTT. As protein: CAWRSYNSPLHF. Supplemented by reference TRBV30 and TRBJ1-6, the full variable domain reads SQTIHQWPATLVQPVGSPLSLECTVEGTSNPNLYWYRQAAGRGLQLLFYSVGIGQISSEVPQNLSASRPQDRQFILSSKKLLLSDSGFYLCAWRSYNSPLHFGNGTRLTVT.

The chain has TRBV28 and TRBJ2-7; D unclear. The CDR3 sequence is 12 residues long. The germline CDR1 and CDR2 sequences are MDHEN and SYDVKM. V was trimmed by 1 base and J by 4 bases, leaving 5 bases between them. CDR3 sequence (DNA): TGTGCCAGCAGTTTATTCGGTTACGAGCAGTACTTC. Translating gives CASSLFGYEQYF.

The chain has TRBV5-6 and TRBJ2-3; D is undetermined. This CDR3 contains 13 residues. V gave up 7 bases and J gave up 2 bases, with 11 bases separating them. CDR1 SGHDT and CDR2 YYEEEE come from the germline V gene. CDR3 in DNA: TGTGCCAGCCGACCGGGCCACACAGATACGCAGTATTTT. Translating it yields CASRPGHTDTQYF. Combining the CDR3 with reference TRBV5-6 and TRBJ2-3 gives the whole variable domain DAGVTQSPTHLIKTRGQQVTLRCSPKSGHDTVSWYQQALGQGPQFIFQYYEEEERQRGNFPDRFSGHQFPNYSSELNVNALLLGDSALYLCASRPGHTDTQYFGPGTRLTVL.

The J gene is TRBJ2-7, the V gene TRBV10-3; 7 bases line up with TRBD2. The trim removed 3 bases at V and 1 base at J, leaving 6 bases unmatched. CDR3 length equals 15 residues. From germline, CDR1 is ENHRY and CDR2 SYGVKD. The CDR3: CAISEGASGSYEQYF. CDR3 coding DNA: TGTGCCATCAGTGAAGGGGCTAGCGGTTCCTACGAGCAGTACTTC.

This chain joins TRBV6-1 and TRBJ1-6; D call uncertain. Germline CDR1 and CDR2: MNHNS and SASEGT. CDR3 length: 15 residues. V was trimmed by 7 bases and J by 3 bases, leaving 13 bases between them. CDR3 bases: TGTGCCAGCATTCTCAGAATCGACTATAATTCACCCCTCCACTTT. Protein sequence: CASILRIDYNSPLHF.

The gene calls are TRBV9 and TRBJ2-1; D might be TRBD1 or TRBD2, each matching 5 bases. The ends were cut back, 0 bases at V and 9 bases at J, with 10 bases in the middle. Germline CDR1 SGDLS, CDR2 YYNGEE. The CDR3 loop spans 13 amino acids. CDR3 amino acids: CASSVGGEGEQFF. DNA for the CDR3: TGTGCCAGCAGCGTAGGAGGGGAAGGTGAGCAGTTCTTC.

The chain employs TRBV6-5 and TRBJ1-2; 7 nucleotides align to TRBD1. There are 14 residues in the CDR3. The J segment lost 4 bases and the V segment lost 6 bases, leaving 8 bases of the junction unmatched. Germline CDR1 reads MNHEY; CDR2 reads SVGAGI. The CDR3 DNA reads TGTGCCAGCAGATCCGGACAGGCACCCTATGGCTACACCTTC. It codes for CASRSGQAPYGYTF.

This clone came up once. The CDR3 bases are TGTGCCAGCAGCCCGGTCGCCTCCTACGAGCAGTACTTC. Translation: CASSPVASYEQYF. The J gene is TRBJ2-5, the V gene TRBV7-2; D is unclear. Near its end, the DNA agrees better with TRBJ2-7, so the J call may be wrong. Germline V gene lookup returns CDR1 SGHTA and CDR2 FQGNSA. The CDR3 totals 13 residues.

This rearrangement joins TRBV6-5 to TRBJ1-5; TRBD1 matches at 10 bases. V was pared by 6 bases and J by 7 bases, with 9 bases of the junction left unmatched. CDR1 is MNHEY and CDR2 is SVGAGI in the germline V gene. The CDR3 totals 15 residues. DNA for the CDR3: TGTGCCAGCAGCAGGGGACAGGGGAAAGGGCAGCCCCAGCATTTT. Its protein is CASSRGQGKGQPQHF.

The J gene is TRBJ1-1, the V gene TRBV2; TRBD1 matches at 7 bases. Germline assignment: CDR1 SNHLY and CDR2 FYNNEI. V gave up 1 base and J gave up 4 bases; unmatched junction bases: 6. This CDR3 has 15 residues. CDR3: CASSEEGGGRTEAFF. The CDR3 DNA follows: TGTGCCAGCAGTGAAGAAGGAGGGGGCCGCACTGAAGCTTTCTTT.

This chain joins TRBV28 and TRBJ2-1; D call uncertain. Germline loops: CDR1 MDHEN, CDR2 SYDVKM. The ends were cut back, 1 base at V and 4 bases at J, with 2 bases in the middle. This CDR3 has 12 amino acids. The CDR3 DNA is TGTGCCAGCAGTTTATCTTACAATGAGCAGTTCTTC. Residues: CASSLSYNEQFF.

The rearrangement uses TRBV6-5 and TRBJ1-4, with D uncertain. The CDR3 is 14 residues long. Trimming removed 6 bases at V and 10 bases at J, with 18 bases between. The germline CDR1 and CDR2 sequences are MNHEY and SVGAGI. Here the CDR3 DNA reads TGTGCCAGCAGCTCCTCATGGGCCTTGGGAAAACTGTTTTTT. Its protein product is CASSSSWALGKLFF.